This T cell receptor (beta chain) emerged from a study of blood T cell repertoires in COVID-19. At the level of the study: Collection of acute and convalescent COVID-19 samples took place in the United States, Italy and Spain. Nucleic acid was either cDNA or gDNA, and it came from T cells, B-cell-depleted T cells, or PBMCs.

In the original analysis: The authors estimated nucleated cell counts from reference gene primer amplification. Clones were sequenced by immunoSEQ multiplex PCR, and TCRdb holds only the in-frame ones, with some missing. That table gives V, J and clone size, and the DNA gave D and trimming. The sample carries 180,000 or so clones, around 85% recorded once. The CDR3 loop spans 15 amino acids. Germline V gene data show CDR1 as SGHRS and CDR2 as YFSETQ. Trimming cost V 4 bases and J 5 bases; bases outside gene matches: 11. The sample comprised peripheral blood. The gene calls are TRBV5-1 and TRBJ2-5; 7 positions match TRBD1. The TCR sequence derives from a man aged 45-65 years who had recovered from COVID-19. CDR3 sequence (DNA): TGCGCCAGCAGCGTGACAGGGTCTCTAAGGGAGACCCAGTACTTC. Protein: CASSVTGSLRETQYF.